What follows is one TCR beta chain and its context. The antigen is unknown. The data were taken from a study of shared clonotypes between healthy human individuals. Study-level information: The donor group consisted of two women and three men, aged 18 to 49.

Germline V lookup: CDR1 MNHEY, CDR2 SVGAGI. V dropped 7 bases and J dropped 0 bases, with 9 bases sitting between them. This CDR3 contains 13 residues. TCRdb's table, derived via immunoSEQ multiplex PCR, lists solely in-frame clones and lacks some. Of about 2 million clones listed, roughly 95% are singletons. Broader study findings: Naive CD4 clonotypes were shared across a few donors at 5% to 6%. Sampling included only blood; tissue repertoires likely differ. Limitation of the genetic and exposure-history diversity represented came from the few donors.

Material for sequencing was naive CD4+ T cells sorted from blood. Indicated subset: CD45RA+ positively selected. The TCR originated in a man aged 18 to 30 in good health. The V gene is TRBV6-5, the J gene TRBJ1-2; D unresolved. In DNA form, the CDR3 reads TGTGCCAGCACCGAAGGCCCTAACTATGGCTACACCTTC. This codes for CASTEGPNYGYTF.